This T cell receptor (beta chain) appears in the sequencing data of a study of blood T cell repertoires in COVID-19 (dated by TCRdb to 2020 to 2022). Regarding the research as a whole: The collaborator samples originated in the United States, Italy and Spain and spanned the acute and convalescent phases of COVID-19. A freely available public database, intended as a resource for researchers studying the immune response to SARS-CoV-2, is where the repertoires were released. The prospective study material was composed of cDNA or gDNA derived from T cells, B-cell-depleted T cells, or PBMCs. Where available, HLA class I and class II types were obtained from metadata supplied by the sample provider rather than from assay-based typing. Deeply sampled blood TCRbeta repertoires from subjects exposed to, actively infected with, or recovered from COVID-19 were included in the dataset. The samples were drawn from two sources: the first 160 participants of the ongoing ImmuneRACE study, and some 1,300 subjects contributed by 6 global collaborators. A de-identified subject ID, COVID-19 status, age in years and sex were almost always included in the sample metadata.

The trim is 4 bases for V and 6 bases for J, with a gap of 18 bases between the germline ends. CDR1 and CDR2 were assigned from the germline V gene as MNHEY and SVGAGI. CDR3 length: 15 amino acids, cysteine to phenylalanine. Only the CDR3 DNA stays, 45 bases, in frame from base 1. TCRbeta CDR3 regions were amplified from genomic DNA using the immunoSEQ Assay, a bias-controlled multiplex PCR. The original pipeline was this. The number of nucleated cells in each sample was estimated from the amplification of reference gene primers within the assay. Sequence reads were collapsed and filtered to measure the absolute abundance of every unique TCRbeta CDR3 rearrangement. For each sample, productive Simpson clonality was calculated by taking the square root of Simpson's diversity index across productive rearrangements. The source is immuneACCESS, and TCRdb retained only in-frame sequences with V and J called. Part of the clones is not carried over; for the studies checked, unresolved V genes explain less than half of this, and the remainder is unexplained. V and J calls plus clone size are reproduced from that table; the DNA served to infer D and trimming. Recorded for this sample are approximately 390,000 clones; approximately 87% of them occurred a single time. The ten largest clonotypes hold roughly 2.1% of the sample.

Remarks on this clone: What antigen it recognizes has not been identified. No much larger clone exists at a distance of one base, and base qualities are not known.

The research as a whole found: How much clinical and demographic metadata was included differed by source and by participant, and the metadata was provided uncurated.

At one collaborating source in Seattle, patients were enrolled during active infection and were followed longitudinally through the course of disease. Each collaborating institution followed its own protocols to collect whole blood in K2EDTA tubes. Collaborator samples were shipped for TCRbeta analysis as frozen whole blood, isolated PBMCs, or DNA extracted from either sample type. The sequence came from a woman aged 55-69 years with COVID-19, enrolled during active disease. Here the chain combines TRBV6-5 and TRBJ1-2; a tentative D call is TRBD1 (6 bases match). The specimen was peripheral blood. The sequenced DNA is TGTGCCAGCAGTTCTTGGTCAGGGGTTCGAGATGGCTACACCTTC. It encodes CASSSWSGVRDGYTF.